Listed below are T cell receptor beta chains from one sample, sequenced in a study of T-cell reconstitution after alpha-beta-depleted transplantation in children. In TCRdb, the PCR reads were re-called with MiXCR into one record per CDR3 protein. The sample has about 230,000 distinct CDR3 sequences, 9.5% to 15% seen once. The specimen comprised PBMCs from the stem cell graft donor, sampled from the stem cell graft. The origin of the receptors is a human donor who donated a stem cell graft to a child with acute lymphoblastic leukemia. Both conserved end residues are part of each CDR3. The D gene is left open where the match is weak. Part of the rows lack a size; the others show once, few, many or a class for expanded clones.

clone size | D gene | J gene | V gene | CDR3 protein | CDR3 DNA
many | TRBD1 | TRBJ2-7 | TRBV3-1 | CASSQAAEQGSYEQYF | TGTGCCAGCAGCCAAGCCGCTGAACAGGGGTCTTACGAGCAGTACTTC
many | . | TRBJ1-5 | TRBV10-3 | CAITDGSNQPQHF | TGTGCCATCACGGACGGTAGCAATCAGCCCCAGCATTTT
many | . | TRBJ1-5 | TRBV24-1 | CATSPGGSQPQHF | TGTGCCACCAGTCCCGGGGGCAGTCAGCCCCAGCATTTT
few | . | TRBJ2-3 | TRBV18 | CASSPQPGVLNTQYF | TGTGCCAGCTCACCCCAGCCGGGAGTCCTAAATACGCAGTATTTT
. | TRBD2 | TRBJ2-1 | TRBV27 | CASSPSGSGNEQFF | TGTGCCAGCAGCCCTAGCGGGAGTGGTAATGAGCAGTTCTTC
many | . | TRBJ2-3 | TRBV12-3/TRBV12-4 | CASSLVGRRELTDTQYF | TGTGCCAGCAGTTTGGTTGGGCGTCGGGAGTTGACAGATACGCAGTATTTT
many | . | TRBJ2-1 | TRBV24-1 | CATSGANEQFF | TGTGCCACCAGTGGGGCGAATGAGCAGTTCTTC
many | . | TRBJ1-1 | TRBV2 | CASSIKPNTEAFF | TGTGCCAGCAGTATCAAACCGAACACTGAAGCTTTCTTT
. | TRBD1 | TRBJ2-5 | TRBV29-1 | CSTQAPGQNQETQYF | TGCAGCACCCAAGCTCCGGGACAGAACCAAGAGACCCAGTACTTC
many | TRBD1 | TRBJ2-1 | TRBV25-1 | CAVDRGDEQFF | TGTGCCGTGGACAGGGGCGATGAGCAGTTCTTC
many | . | TRBJ1-1 | TRBV4-3 | CASSQQVGFEAFF | TGCGCCAGCAGCCAACAGGTCGGGTTTGAAGCTTTCTTT
many | TRBD1 | TRBJ2-7 | TRBV10-1 | CASSESPGTGYEQYF | TGCGCCAGCAGTGAGTCCCCCGGGACAGGGTACGAGCAGTACTTC
many | . | TRBJ2-5 | TRBV20-1 | CSARDWPEGQETQYF | TGCAGTGCTAGAGATTGGCCCGAGGGGCAAGAGACCCAGTACTTC
few | TRBD2 | TRBJ2-3 | TRBV20-1 | CSASGLAGADTQYF | TGCAGTGCTTCGGGACTAGCGGGGGCAGATACGCAGTATTTT
many | TRBD2 | TRBJ2-5 | TRBV5-1 | CASSSRRRGYQETQYF | TGCGCCAGCAGCTCTAGGCGGCGGGGGTACCAAGAGACCCAGTACTTC
many | . | TRBJ1-1 | TRBV7-2 | CASSKGPQNTEAFF | TGTGCCAGCAGCAAGGGCCCACAGAACACTGAAGCTTTCTTT
few | . | TRBJ1-5 | TRBV19 | CASSMRGPNQPQHF | TGTGCCAGTAGTATGAGAGGACCTAATCAGCCCCAGCATTTT
few | . | TRBJ2-5 | TRBV24-1 | CATSDLTGGPETQYF | TGTGCCACCAGTGATTTGACCGGGGGACCGGAGACCCAGTACTTC
many | TRBD1 | TRBJ2-7 | TRBV28 | CASSSLALAGQGDEQYF | TGTGCCAGCAGTTCGTTAGCCCTTGCGGGACAGGGCGACGAGCAGTACTTC
many | . | TRBJ2-3 | TRBV20-1 | CSARELSDTQYF | TGCAGTGCTAGAGAACTTTCAGATACGCAGTATTTT
many | . | TRBJ1-4 | TRBV24-1 | CATSVAGNEKLFF | TGTGCCACCAGTGTGGCAGGTAATGAAAAACTGTTTTTT
many | . | TRBJ1-5 | TRBV6-2/TRBV6-3 | CASSPWEGAASNQPQHF | TGTGCCAGCAGCCCCTGGGAAGGGGCGGCTAGCAATCAGCCCCAGCATTTT
many | TRBD1 | TRBJ2-7 | TRBV28 | CASSSGTGASRYEQYF | TGTGCCAGCAGTTCCGGGACAGGGGCCTCGAGGTACGAGCAGTACTTC
many | . | TRBJ1-2 | TRBV28 | CASSLVGSYGYTF | TGTGCCAGCAGTTTAGTGGGTTCCTATGGCTACACCTTC
many | . | TRBJ1-5 | TRBV5-6 | CASSLGSVGNQPQHF | TGTGCCAGCAGCTTGGGTTCAGTCGGCAATCAGCCCCAGCATTTT
many | . | TRBJ2-1 | TRBV14 | CASSQDHLAANQFF | TGTGCCAGCAGCCAAGACCACCTAGCCGCGAATCAGTTCTTC
many | . | TRBJ2-1 | TRBV12-3/TRBV12-4 | CASNPSGRRSSYNEQFF | TGTGCCAGCAACCCCTCGGGGCGCCGGTCCTCCTACAATGAGCAGTTCTTC
many | . | TRBJ2-1 | TRBV10-3 | CAISELGIGRRNEQFF | TGTGCCATCAGTGAACTGGGGATAGGTAGGAGAAATGAGCAGTTCTTC
. | TRBD2 | TRBJ2-1 | TRBV5-1 | CASNQGTSGYNEQFF | TGCGCCAGCAACCAGGGGACTAGCGGCTACAATGAGCAGTTCTTC
. | . | TRBJ1-1 | TRBV7-2 | CASSLVPGGQAFF | TGTGCCAGCAGCTTAGTTCCCGGGGGGCAAGCTTTCTTT
few | . | TRBJ2-4 | TRBV4-3 | CASSRGTSGGAKNIQYF | TGCGCCAGCAGCCGAGGGACTTCAGGGGGAGCCAAAAACATTCAGTACTTC
many | . | TRBJ1-1 | TRBV29-1 | CSAKRQDGALNTEAFF | TGCAGCGCAAAACGCCAGGACGGAGCACTGAACACTGAAGCTTTCTTT
. | . | TRBJ2-7 | TRBV20-1 | CSAIPRASYEQYF | TGCAGTGCCATCCCGAGGGCGTCCTACGAGCAGTACTTC
many | . | TRBJ1-6 | TRBV9 | CASSVRGNSPLHF | TGTGCCAGCAGCGTAAGGGGAAATTCACCCCTCCACTTT
few | TRBD2 | TRBJ2-7 | TRBV4-2 | CASSPGLAGGPTWAYEQYF | TGTGCCAGCAGCCCAGGACTAGCGGGAGGGCCTACGTGGGCCTACGAGCAGTACTTC
many | TRBD1 | TRBJ2-7 | TRBV7-9 | CASSSTGGPSYEQYF | TGTGCCAGCAGCTCCACAGGGGGCCCATCCTACGAGCAGTACTTC
many | TRBD2 | TRBJ2-1 | TRBV30 | CAWSRGSRSYNEQFF | TGTGCCTGGAGTCGCGGGAGTAGGTCCTACAATGAGCAGTTCTTC